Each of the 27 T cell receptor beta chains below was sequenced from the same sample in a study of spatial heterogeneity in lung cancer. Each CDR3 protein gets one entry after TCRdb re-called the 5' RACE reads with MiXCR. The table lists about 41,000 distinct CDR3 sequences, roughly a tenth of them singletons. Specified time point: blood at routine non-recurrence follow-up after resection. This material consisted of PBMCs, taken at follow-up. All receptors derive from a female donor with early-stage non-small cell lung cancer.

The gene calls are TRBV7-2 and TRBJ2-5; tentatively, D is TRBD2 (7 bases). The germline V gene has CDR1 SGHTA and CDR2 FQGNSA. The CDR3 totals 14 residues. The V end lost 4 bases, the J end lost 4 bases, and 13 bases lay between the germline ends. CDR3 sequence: CASSSRRGGETQYF. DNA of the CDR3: TGTGCCAGCAGCTCCCGGAGGGGGGGAGAGACCCAGTACTTC.

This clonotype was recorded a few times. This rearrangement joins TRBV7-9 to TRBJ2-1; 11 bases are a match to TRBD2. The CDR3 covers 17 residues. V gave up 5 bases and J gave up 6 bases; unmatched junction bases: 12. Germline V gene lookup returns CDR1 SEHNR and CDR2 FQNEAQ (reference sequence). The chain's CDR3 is CASSPRGSGGASNEQFF. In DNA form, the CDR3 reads TGTGCCAGCAGCCCCCGGGGTAGCGGGGGGGCAAGCAATGAGCAGTTCTTC.

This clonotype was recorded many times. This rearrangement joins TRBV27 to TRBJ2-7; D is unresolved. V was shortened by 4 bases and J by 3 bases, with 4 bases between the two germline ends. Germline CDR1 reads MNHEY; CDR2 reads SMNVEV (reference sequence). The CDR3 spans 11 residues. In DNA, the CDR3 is TGTGCCAGCAGTTCCCTCTACGAGCAGTACTTC. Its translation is CASSSLYEQYF.

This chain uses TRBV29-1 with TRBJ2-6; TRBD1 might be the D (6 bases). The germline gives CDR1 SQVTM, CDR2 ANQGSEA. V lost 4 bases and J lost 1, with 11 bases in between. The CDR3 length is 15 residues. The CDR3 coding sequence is TGCAGCGTTGGATACACAGGGTCTGGGGCCAACGTCCTGACTTTC. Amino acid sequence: CSVGYTGSGANVLTF.

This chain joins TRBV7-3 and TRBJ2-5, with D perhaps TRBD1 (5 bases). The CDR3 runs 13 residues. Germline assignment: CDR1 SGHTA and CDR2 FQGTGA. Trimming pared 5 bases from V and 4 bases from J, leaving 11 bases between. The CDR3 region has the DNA TGTGCCAGCAGCCCGACAGTATCAGAGACCCAGTACTTC. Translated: CASSPTVSETQYF. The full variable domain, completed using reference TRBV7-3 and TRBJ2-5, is GAGVSQTPSNKVTEKGKYVELRCDPISGHTALYWYRQSLGQGPEFLIYFQGTGAADDSGLPNDRFFAVRPEGSVSTLKIQRTERGDSAVYLCASSPTVSETQYFGPGTRLLVL.

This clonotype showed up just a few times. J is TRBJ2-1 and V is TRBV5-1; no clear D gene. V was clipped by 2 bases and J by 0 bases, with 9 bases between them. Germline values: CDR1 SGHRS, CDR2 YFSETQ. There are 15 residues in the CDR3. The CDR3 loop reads CASSFGLSSYNEQFF. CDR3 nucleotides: TGCGCCAGCAGCTTTGGGCTTAGCTCCTACAATGAGCAGTTCTTC.

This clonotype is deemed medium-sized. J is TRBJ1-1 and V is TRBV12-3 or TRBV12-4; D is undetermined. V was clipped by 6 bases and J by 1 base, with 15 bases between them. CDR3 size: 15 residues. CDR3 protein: CASSRSRVENTEAFF. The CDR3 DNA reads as TGTGCCAGCAGCCGATCCCGGGTCGAGAACACTGAAGCTTTCTTT.

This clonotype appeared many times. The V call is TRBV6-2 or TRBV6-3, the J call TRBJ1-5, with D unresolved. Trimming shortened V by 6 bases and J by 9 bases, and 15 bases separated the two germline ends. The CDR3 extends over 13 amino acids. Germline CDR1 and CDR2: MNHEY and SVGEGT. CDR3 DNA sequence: TGTGCCAGCAGCCCCGGATTGGTAGGGCCCCAGCATTTT. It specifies CASSPGLVGPQHF.

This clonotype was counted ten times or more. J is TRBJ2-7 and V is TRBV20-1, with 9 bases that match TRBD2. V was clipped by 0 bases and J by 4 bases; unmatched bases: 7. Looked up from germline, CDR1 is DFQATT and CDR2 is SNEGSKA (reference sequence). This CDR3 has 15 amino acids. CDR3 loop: CSARDPTSGLYEQYF. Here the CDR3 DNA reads TGCAGTGCTAGAGATCCGACTAGCGGCCTATACGAGCAGTACTTC.

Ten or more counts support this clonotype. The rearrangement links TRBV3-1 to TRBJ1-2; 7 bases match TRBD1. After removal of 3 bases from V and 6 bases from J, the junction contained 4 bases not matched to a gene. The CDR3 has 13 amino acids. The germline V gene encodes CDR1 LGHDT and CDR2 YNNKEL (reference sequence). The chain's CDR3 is CASSQPTGNGYTF. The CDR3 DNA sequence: TGTGCCAGCAGCCAGCCGACAGGGAATGGCTACACCTTC.

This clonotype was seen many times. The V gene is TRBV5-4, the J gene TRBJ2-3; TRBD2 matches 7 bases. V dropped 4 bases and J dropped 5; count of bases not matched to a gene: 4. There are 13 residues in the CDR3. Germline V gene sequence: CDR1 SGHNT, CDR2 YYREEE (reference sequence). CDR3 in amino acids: CASSRPSGDTQYF. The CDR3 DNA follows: TGTGCCAGCAGCCGCCCTAGCGGAGATACGCAGTATTTT.

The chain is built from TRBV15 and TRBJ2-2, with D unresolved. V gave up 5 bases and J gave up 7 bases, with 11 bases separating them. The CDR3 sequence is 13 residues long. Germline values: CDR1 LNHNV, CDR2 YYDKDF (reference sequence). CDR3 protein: CATSRSMDGELFF. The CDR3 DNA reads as TGTGCCACCAGCCGGTCCATGGACGGGGAGCTGTTTTTT.

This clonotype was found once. CDR3 residues: CASSLKSSGYNEQFF. In nucleotides, the CDR3 is TGTGCCAGCAGCTTAAAGTCTAGCGGCTACAATGAGCAGTTCTTC. The chain carries TRBV7-3 and TRBJ2-1, with 7 bases aligning to TRBD2. Trimming at V came to 1 base and at J to 3 bases, leaving 3 bases not matched to a gene. Germline assignment: CDR1 SGHTA and CDR2 FQGTGA. The CDR3 is 15 residues long.

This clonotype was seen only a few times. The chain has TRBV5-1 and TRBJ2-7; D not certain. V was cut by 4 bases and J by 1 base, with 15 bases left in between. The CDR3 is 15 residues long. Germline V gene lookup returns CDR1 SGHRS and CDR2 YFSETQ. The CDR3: CASSPAAVRSYEQYF. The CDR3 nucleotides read TGCGCCAGCAGCCCCGCTGCGGTGCGTTCCTACGAGCAGTACTTC.

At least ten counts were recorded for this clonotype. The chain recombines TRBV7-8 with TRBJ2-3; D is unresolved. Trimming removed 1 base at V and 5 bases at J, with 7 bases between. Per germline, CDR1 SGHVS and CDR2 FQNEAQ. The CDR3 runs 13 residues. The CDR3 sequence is CASSLGREDTQYF. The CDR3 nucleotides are TGTGCCAGCAGCTTAGGCCGCGAAGATACGCAGTATTTT.

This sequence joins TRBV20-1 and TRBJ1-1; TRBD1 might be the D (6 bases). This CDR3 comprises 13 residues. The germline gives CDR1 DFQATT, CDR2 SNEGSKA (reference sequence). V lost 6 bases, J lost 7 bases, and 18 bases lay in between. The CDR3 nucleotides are TGCAGTGCCTCGCAGGGGCCAAAGAATGAAGCTTTCTTT. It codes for CSASQGPKNEAFF.

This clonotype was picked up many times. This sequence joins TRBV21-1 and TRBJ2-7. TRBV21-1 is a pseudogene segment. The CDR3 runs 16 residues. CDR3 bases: TGTGCCAGCAGCAAAGAGAAGGACGGGAGCTCCTACGAGCAGTACTTC. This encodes CASSKEKDGSSYEQYF.

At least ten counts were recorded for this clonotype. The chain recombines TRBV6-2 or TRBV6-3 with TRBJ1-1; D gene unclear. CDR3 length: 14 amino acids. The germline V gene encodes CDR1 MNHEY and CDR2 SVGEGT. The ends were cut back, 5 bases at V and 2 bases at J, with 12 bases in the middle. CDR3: CASSHRGPNTEAFF. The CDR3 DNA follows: TGTGCCAGCAGTCATCGAGGGCCTAACACTGAAGCTTTCTTT.

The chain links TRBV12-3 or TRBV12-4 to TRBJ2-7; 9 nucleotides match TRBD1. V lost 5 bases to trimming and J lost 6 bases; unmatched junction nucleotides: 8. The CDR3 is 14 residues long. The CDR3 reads CASSQPTGGIEQYF. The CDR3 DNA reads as TGTGCCAGCAGTCAACCGACAGGGGGTATCGAGCAGTACTTC.

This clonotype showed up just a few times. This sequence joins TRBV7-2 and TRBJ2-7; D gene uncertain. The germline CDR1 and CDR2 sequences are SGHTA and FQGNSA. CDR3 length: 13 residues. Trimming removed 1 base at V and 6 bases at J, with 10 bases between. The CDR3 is CASSLVPSREQYF. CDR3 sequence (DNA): TGTGCCAGCAGCTTAGTGCCGTCTCGCGAGCAGTACTTC.

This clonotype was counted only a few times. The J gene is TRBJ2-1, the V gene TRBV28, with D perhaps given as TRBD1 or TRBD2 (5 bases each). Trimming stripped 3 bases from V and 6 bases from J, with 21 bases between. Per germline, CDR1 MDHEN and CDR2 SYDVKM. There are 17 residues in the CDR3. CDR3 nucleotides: TGTGCCAGCAGTTTCCCCCCCGGGTCGGGGCGAATCAATGAGCAGTTCTTC. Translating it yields CASSFPPGSGRINEQFF.

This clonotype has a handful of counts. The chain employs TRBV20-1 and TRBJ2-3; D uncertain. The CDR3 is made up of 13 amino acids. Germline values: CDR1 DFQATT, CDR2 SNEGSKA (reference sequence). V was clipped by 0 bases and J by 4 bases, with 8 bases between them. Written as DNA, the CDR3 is TGCAGTGCTAGAGAGGGCCACCCAGATACGCAGTATTTT. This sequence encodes CSAREGHPDTQYF.

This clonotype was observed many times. CDR3 sequence (DNA): TGTGCCAGCAGCGTCGGAGGGTACACTGAAGCTTTCTTT. Translating it yields CASSVGGYTEAFF. V and J are TRBV11-1 and TRBJ1-1; D not certain. Trimming shortened V by 5 bases and J by 3 bases, and 10 bases separated the two germline ends. Germline V gene lookup returns CDR1 SGHAT and CDR2 FQDESV (reference sequence). The CDR3 extends over 13 amino acids.

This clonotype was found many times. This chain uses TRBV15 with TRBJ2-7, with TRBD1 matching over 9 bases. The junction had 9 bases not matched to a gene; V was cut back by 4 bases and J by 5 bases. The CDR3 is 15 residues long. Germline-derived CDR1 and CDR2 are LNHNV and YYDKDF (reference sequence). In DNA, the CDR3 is TGTGCCACCAGCACAAGCCGGGACAGGGACGACGAGCAGTACTTC. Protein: CATSTSRDRDDEQYF.

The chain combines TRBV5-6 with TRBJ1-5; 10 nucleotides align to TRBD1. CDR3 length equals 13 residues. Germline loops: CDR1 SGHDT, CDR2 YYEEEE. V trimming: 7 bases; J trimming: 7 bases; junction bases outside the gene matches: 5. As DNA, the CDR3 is TGTGCCAGCTCGACAGGGGGCGGGCAGCCCCAGCATTTT. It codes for CASSTGGGQPQHF. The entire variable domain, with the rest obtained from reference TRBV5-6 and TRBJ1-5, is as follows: DAGVTQSPTHLIKTRGQQVTLRCSPKSGHDTVSWYQQALGQGPQFIFQYYEEEERQRGNFPDRFSGHQFPNYSSELNVNALLLGDSALYLCASSTGGGQPQHFGDGTRLSIL.

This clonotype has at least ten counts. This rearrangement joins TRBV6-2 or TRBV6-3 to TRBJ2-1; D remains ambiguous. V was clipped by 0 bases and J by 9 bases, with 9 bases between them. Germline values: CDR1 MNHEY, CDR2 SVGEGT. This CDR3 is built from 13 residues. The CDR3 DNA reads TGTGCCAGCAGTTACTCCCAGGCTCGTGAGCAGTTCTTC. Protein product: CASSYSQAREQFF.

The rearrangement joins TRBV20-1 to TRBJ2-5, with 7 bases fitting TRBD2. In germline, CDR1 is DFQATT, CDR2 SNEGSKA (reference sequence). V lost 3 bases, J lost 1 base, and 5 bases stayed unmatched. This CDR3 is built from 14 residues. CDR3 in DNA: TGCAGTGCTAGGCGCGGGGGAGGCCAAGAGACCCAGTACTTC. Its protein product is CSARRGGGQETQYF.